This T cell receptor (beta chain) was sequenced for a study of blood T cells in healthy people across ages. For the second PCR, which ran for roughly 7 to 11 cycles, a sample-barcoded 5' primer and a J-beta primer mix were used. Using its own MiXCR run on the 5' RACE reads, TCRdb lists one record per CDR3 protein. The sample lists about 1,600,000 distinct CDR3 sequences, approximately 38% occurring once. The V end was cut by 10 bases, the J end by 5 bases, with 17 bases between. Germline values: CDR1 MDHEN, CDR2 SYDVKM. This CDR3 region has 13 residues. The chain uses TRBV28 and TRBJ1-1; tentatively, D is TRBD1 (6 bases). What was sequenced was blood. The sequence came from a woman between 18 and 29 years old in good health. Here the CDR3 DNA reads TGTGCCACCACACAGGGAGGGGATACTGAAGCTTTCTTT. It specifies CATTQGGDTEAFF.